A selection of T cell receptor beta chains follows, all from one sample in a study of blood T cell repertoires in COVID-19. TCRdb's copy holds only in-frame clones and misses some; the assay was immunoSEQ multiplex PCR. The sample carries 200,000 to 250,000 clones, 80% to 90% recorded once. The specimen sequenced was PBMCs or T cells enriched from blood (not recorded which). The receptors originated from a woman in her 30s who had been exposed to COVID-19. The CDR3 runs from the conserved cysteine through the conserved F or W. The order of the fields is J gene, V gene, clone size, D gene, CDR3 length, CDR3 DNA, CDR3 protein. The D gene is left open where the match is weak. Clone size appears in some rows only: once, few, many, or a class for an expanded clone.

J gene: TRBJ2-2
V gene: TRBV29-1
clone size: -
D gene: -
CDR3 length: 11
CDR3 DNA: TGCAGCGTTGAGAGAGCCGGGGAGCTGTTTTTT
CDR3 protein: CSVERAGELFF

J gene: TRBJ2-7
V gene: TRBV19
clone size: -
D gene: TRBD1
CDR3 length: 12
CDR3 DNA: TGTGCCAGTAAGGACAGGTTCTACGAGCAGTACTTC
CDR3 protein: CASKDRFYEQYF

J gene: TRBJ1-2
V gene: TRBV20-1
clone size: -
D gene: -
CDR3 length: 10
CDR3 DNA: TGCAGTGCTCGTTTTGGCGGCTACACCTTC
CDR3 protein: CSARFGGYTF

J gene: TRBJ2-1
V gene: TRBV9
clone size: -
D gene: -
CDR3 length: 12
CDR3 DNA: TGTGCCAGCAGCGTAGGAGGGGGAGAGCAGTTCTTC
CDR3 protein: CASSVGGGEQFF

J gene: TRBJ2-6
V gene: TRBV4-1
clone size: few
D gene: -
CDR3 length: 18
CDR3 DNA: TGCGCCAGCAGCCAAGTGGTACAGAAAGGCTCTGGGGCCAACGTCCTGACTTTC
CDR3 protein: CASSQVVQKGSGANVLTF

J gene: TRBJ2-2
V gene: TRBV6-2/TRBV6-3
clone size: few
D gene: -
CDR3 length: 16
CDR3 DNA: TGTGCCAGCAGTTACTCGATAGGAACGGGGACCGGGGAGCTGTTTTTT
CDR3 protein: CASSYSIGTGTGELFF

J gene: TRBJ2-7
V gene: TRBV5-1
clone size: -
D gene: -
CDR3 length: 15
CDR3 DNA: TGCGCCAGCAGCGGAACCCACGGGACATATGACGAGCAGTACTTC
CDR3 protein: CASSGTHGTYDEQYF

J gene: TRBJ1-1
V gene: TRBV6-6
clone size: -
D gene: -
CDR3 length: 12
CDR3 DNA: TGTGCCAGCAGTTACTCCTCCGCTGAAGCTTTCTTT
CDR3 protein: CASSYSSAEAFF

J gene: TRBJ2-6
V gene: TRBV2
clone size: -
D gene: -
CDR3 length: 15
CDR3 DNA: TGTGCCAGCAGCCCCACGGGCTCTGGGGCCAACGTCCTGACTTTC
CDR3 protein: CASSPTGSGANVLTF

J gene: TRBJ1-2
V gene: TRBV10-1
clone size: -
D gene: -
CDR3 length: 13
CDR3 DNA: TGCGCCAGCAGTGAAGAGACAAGACATGGCTACACCTTC
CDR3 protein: CASSEETRHGYTF

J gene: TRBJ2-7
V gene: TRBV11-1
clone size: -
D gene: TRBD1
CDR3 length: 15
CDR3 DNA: TGTGCCAGCAGTCTCCAGGGGGAGAGCTCCTACGAGCAGTACTTC
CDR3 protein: CASSLQGESSYEQYF

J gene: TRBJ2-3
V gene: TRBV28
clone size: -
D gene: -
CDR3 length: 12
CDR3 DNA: TGTGCCAGCACCATAGACACAGATACGCAGTATTTT
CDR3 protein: CASTIDTDTQYF

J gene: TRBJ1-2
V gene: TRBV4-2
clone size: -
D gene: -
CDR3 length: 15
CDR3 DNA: TGTGCCAGCAGCCAAGATTCCGGCGGGAACTATGGCTACACCTTC
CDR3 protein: CASSQDSGGNYGYTF

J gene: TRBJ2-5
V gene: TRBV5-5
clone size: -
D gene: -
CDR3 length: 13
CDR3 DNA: TGTGCCAGCAGATCGACAGGCCAAGAGACCCAGTACTTC
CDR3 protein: CASRSTGQETQYF

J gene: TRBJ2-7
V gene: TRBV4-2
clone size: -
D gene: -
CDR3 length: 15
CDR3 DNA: TGTGCCAGCACGCCCGAAAGCGGTAGCTCCTACGAGCAGTACTTC
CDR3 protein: CASTPESGSSYEQYF

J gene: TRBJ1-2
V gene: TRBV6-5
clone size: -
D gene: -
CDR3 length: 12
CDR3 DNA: TGTGCCAGCAGTCCTGGGGGGGGCGGCTACACCTTC
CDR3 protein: CASSPGGGGYTF

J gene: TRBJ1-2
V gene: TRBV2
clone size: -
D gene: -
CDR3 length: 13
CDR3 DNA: TGTGCCAGTTCGACAGGCGGCCCCTATGGCTACACCTTC
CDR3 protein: CASSTGGPYGYTF

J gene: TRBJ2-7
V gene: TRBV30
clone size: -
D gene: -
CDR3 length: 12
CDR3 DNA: TGTGCCTGGTATGTCGGCGGTGTCGAGCAGTACTTC
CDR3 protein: CAWYVGGVEQYF

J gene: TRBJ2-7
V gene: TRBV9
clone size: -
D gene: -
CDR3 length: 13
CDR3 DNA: TGTGCCAGCAGCGTAGGAGTAGACTACGAGCAGTACTTC
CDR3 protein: CASSVGVDYEQYF

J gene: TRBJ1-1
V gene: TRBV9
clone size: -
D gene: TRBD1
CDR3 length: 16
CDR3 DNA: TGTGCCAGCAGCGTAGGGACAGGGAGTGTGGGCACTGAAGCTTTCTTT
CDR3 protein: CASSVGTGSVGTEAFF

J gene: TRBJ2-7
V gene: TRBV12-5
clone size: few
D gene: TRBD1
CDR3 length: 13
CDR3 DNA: TGTGCTAGTGGTCGGACAGGGTCCTACGAGCAGTACTTC
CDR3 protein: CASGRTGSYEQYF

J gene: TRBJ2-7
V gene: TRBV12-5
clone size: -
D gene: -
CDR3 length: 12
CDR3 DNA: TGTGCTAGTGGTTTGGTTTACTACGAGCAGTACTTC
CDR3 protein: CASGLVYYEQYF

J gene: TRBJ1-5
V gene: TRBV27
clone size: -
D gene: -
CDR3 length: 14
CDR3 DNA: TGTGCCAGCACATCGCTCGAGGGAAATCAGCCCCAGCATTTT
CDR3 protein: CASTSLEGNQPQHF

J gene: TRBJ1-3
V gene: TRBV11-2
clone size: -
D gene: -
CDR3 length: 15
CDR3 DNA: TGTGCCAGCAGCTTAACTGACTCCTCTGGAAACACCATATATTTT
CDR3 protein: CASSLTDSSGNTIYF

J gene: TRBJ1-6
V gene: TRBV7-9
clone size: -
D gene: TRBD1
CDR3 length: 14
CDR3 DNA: TGTGCCAGCAGCTTAGGGACAGGGCCTCAACCCCTCCACTTT
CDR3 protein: CASSLGTGPQPLHF

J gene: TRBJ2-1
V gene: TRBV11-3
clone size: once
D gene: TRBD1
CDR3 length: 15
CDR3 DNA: TGTGCCAGCAGCCCGAACAGGGGGCTGTACAATGAGCAGTTCTTC
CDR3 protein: CASSPNRGLYNEQFF

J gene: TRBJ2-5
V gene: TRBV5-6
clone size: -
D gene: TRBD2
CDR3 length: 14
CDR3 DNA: TGTGCCAGCAGTAAGGGACTAGCGGGAGAGACCCAGTACTTC
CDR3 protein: CASSKGLAGETQYF

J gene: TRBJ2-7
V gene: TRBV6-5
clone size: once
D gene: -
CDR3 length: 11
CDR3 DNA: TGTGCCAGCAGGAGGGGGACAAAGCAGTACTTC
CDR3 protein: CASRRGTKQYF

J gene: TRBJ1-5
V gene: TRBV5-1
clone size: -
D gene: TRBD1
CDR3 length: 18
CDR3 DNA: TGCGCCAGCAGCTTGACGCCGGGACAGGGGGGTGGCAATCAGCCCCAGCATTTT
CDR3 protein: CASSLTPGQGGGNQPQHF

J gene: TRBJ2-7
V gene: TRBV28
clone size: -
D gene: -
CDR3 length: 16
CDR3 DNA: TGTGCCAGCTCGGGCCCCTCCCACAGGCCTTCCTACGAGCAGTACTTC
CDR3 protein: CASSGPSHRPSYEQYF

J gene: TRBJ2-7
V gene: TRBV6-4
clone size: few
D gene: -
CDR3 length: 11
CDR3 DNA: TGTGCCAGCAGTGACGCTACAAGGGGCTCCTTC
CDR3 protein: CASSDATRGSF

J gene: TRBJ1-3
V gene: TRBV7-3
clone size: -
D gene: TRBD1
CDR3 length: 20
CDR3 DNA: TGTGCCAGCAGCTTCTATCCAGGGGGCCAAAAGAAACCCTCTGGAAACACCATATATTTT
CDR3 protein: CASSFYPGGQKKPSGNTIYF

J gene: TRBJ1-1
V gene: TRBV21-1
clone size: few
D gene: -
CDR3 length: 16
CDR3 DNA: TGTGCCAGCAGCACCTTTTCGGACAGGAGGGGGACTGAAGCTTTCTTT
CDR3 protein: CASSTFSDRRGTEAFF

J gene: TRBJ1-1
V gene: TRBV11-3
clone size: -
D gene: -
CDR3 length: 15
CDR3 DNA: TGTGCCAGCAGCTGGAAGGGAGCGGGGAACACTGAAGCTTTCTTT
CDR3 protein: CASSWKGAGNTEAFF

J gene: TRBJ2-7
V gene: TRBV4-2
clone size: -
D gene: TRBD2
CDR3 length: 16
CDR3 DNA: TGTGCCAGCAGCCAAGATGAGCGGGAGAGCCCCTACGAGCAGTACTTC
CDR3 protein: CASSQDERESPYEQYF

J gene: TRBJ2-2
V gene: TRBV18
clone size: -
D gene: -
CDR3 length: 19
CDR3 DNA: TGTGCCAGCTCTCTCACCCTCAACAGGGCTCGAGCGAACACCGGGGAGCTGTTTTTT
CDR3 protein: CASSLTLNRARANTGELFF

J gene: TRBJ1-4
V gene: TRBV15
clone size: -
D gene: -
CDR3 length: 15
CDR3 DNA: TGTGCCACCAGCAGAGTTTTGGGGGGGAATGAAAAACTGTTTTTT
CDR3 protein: CATSRVLGGNEKLFF

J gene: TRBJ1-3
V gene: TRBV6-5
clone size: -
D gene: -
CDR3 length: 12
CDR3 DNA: TGTGCCAGCAGGTCCAGTGGAAACACCATATATTTT
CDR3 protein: CASRSSGNTIYF

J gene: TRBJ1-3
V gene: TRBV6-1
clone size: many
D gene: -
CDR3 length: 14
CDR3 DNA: TGTGCCAGCAGTGATTACCAGGGGGGAAACACCATATATTTT
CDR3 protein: CASSDYQGGNTIYF

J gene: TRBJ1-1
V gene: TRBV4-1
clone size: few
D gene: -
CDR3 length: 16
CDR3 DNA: TGCGCCAGCAGCCAAGACCGGACAAGCGCCAACACTGAAGCTTTCTTT
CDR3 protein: CASSQDRTSANTEAFF

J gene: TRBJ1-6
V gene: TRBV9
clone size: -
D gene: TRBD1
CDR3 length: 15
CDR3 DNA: TGTGCCAGCAGCTCCTCCGGGACAGGGGTCTCACCCCTCCACTTT
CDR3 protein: CASSSSGTGVSPLHF

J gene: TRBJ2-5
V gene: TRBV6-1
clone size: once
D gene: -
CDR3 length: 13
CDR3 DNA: TGTGCCAGCAGTGAACGGTGGCGGGAGACCCAGTACTTC
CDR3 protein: CASSERWRETQYF

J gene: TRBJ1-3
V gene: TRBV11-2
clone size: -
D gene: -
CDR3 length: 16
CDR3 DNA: TGTGCCAGCAGCTACTACAGGGAAGTACGGGGAAACACCATATATTTT
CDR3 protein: CASSYYREVRGNTIYF

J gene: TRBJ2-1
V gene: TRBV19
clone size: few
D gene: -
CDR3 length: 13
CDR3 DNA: TGTGCCAGTAACTCAGGGATGGACAATGAGCAGTTCTTC
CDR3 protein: CASNSGMDNEQFF

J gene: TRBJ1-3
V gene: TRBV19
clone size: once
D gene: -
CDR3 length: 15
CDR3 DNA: TGTGCCAGTAGTATAGGGGGAGACTCTGGAAACACCATATATTTT
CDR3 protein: CASSIGGDSGNTIYF

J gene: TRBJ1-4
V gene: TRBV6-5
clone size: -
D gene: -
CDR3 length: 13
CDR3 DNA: TGTGCCGGCCACAGCTCAACTAATGAAAAACTGTTTTTT
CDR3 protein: CAGHSSTNEKLFF